This is a list of T cell receptor beta chains from one sample in a study of OX40 agonist ivuxolimab in advanced cancers. Libraries were prepared by immunoSEQ multiplex PCR; TCRdb keeps only in-frame clonotypes and omits some of them. The sample yields over 30,000 clones, roughly 82% seen once. This material consisted of CD4+ or CD8+ T cells sorted from blood, taken in a trial of the OX40 agonist ivuxolimab. The receptors come from an adult with an advanced solid tumor such as melanoma, head and neck, liver or kidney cancer. Both conserved end residues are part of each CDR3. The order of the fields is V gene, D gene, clone size, J gene, CDR3 protein, CDR3 DNA. A D gene is named only where the DNA matches it firmly. For some rows the clone size is stated as once, few or many, or as a class when expanded; others skip it.

V gene: TRBV5-1; D gene: TRBD1; clone size: once; J gene: TRBJ2-5; CDR3 protein: CASSLAGTGGQETQYF; CDR3 DNA: TGCGCCAGCAGCTTGGCGGGGACAGGGGGCCAAGAGACCCAGTACTTC
V gene: TRBV30; D gene: TRBD1; clone size: -; J gene: TRBJ1-5; CDR3 protein: CASSTSGGNQPQHF; CDR3 DNA: TGTGCCTCCTCGACCTCAGGGGGAAATCAGCCCCAGCATTTT
V gene: TRBV4-1; D gene: TRBD1; clone size: -; J gene: TRBJ1-5; CDR3 protein: CASSLWTGRSNQPQHF; CDR3 DNA: TGCGCCAGCAGCCTCTGGACAGGACGTAGCAATCAGCCCCAGCATTTT
V gene: TRBV7-3; D gene: -; clone size: few; J gene: TRBJ2-2; CDR3 protein: CASSSPLNTGELFF; CDR3 DNA: TGTGCCAGCAGCTCACCTTTGAACACCGGGGAGCTGTTTTTT
V gene: TRBV6-5; D gene: TRBD1; clone size: -; J gene: TRBJ1-2; CDR3 protein: CASSLTGEGNYGYTF; CDR3 DNA: TGTGCCAGCAGCCTTACAGGGGAGGGTAACTATGGCTACACCTTC
V gene: TRBV11-2; D gene: -; clone size: -; J gene: TRBJ1-2; CDR3 protein: CASSLGGGPSYGYTF; CDR3 DNA: TGTGCCAGCAGCTTAGGGGGGGGGCCTTCCTATGGCTACACCTTC
V gene: TRBV5-4; D gene: -; clone size: -; J gene: TRBJ2-4; CDR3 protein: CASSLAFAGDGDIQYF; CDR3 DNA: TGTGCCAGCAGCTTGGCCTTCGCAGGGGACGGGGACATTCAGTACTTC
V gene: TRBV15; D gene: TRBD2; clone size: -; J gene: TRBJ2-2; CDR3 protein: CATSGFLAGGNTGELFF; CDR3 DNA: TGTGCCACCAGCGGATTCCTAGCGGGGGGGAACACCGGGGAGCTGTTTTTT
V gene: TRBV19; D gene: -; clone size: -; J gene: TRBJ2-3; CDR3 protein: CASSMRRRGHTDTQYF; CDR3 DNA: TGTGCCAGTAGTATGAGGAGGAGGGGTCACACAGATACGCAGTATTTT
V gene: TRBV9; D gene: -; clone size: -; J gene: TRBJ2-1; CDR3 protein: CASSAGHLYNEQFF; CDR3 DNA: TGTGCCAGCAGCGCCGGACACTTATACAATGAGCAGTTCTTC
V gene: TRBV7-3; D gene: -; clone size: -; J gene: TRBJ2-1; CDR3 protein: CASSLGGGYDNEQFF; CDR3 DNA: TGTGCCAGCAGCTTAGGTGGGGGGTACGACAATGAGCAGTTCTTC
V gene: TRBV6-5; D gene: -; clone size: once; J gene: TRBJ1-5; CDR3 protein: CASRRVSNQPQHF; CDR3 DNA: TGTGCCAGCAGGAGAGTAAGCAATCAGCCCCAGCATTTT
V gene: TRBV6-6; D gene: -; clone size: -; J gene: TRBJ1-2; CDR3 protein: CASSYNPDTGIYGYTF; CDR3 DNA: TGTGCCAGCAGTTACAACCCAGATACAGGGATCTATGGCTACACCTTC
V gene: TRBV7-3; D gene: -; clone size: -; J gene: TRBJ1-1; CDR3 protein: CASSLEPGTSTEAFF; CDR3 DNA: TGTGCCAGCAGCTTAGAACCCGGGACAAGTACCGAAGCTTTCTTT
V gene: TRBV6-5; D gene: -; clone size: -; J gene: TRBJ1-4; CDR3 protein: CASRPRTVEKLFF; CDR3 DNA: TGTGCCAGCAGACCCCGCACGGTGGAAAAACTGTTTTTT
V gene: TRBV7-3; D gene: TRBD2; clone size: -; J gene: TRBJ2-1; CDR3 protein: CASRSGGISYNEQFF; CDR3 DNA: TGTGCCAGCAGGAGCGGGGGAATCTCCTACAATGAGCAGTTCTTC
V gene: TRBV18; D gene: -; clone size: -; J gene: TRBJ1-1; CDR3 protein: CASSPPVGTSKVPTNTEAFF; CDR3 DNA: TGTGCCAGCTCACCACCGGTGGGTACTAGCAAGGTTCCTACGAACACTGAAGCTTTCTTT
V gene: TRBV6-5; D gene: -; clone size: -; J gene: TRBJ2-1; CDR3 protein: CASRPRVEGNEQFF; CDR3 DNA: TGTGCCAGCAGACCCCGAGTTGAGGGCAATGAGCAGTTCTTC
V gene: TRBV5-1; D gene: TRBD2; clone size: -; J gene: TRBJ2-3; CDR3 protein: CASSFYSGGVTDTQYF; CDR3 DNA: TGCGCCAGCAGCTTTTATAGCGGGGGGGTAACAGATACGCAGTATTTT
V gene: TRBV7-6; D gene: TRBD1; clone size: -; J gene: TRBJ2-7; CDR3 protein: CASSPRTGYEQYF; CDR3 DNA: TGTGCCAGCAGCCCGCGGACAGGTTACGAGCAGTACTTC
V gene: TRBV6-1; D gene: -; clone size: -; J gene: TRBJ1-3; CDR3 protein: CATGRISGNTIYF; CDR3 DNA: TGTGCCACCGGCAGGATCTCTGGAAACACCATATATTTT
V gene: TRBV6-1; D gene: -; clone size: -; J gene: TRBJ1-1; CDR3 protein: CASSEGWGLNTEAFF; CDR3 DNA: TGTGCCAGCAGTGAAGGGTGGGGGCTGAACACTGAAGCTTTCTTT
V gene: TRBV11-2; D gene: -; clone size: -; J gene: TRBJ2-3; CDR3 protein: CASSHERDTQYF; CDR3 DNA: TGTGCCAGCAGCCACGAGCGAGATACGCAGTATTTT
V gene: TRBV10-3; D gene: -; clone size: -; J gene: TRBJ2-7; CDR3 protein: CAISIPTGAAYEQYF; CDR3 DNA: TGTGCCATCAGTATACCGACAGGAGCCGCCTACGAGCAGTACTTC
V gene: TRBV7-2; D gene: -; clone size: -; J gene: TRBJ1-1; CDR3 protein: CASRALGTGGPEAFF; CDR3 DNA: TGTGCCAGCAGGGCTTTAGGGACCGGGGGGCCTGAAGCTTTCTTT
V gene: TRBV25-1; D gene: TRBD1; clone size: few; J gene: TRBJ2-5; CDR3 protein: CASSGDRGPSQYF; CDR3 DNA: TGTGCCAGCAGCGGGGACAGGGGACCGTCCCAGTACTTC
V gene: TRBV30; D gene: TRBD1; clone size: once; J gene: TRBJ2-7; CDR3 protein: CAWRAQTGGLYEQYF; CDR3 DNA: TGTGCCTGGAGGGCACAGACAGGGGGTCTGTACGAGCAGTACTTC
V gene: TRBV13; D gene: -; clone size: once; J gene: TRBJ1-4; CDR3 protein: CASSSEFGGELFF; CDR3 DNA: TGTGCCAGCAGCTCGGAATTCGGGGGCGAACTGTTTTTT
V gene: TRBV4-1; D gene: -; clone size: -; J gene: TRBJ2-3; CDR3 protein: CASSPAGGREGSTDTQYF; CDR3 DNA: TGCGCCAGCAGCCCCGCGGGTGGCAGGGAAGGGAGCACAGATACGCAGTATTTT
V gene: TRBV5-1; D gene: TRBD1; clone size: once; J gene: TRBJ1-1; CDR3 protein: CASSTRPDRVSFKAEAFF; CDR3 DNA: TGCGCCAGCAGCACGAGACCCGACAGGGTTAGTTTTAAGGCTGAAGCTTTCTTT
V gene: TRBV18; D gene: -; clone size: -; J gene: TRBJ2-7; CDR3 protein: CASSPRGVNEQYF; CDR3 DNA: TGTGCCAGCTCACCGCGAGGGGTCAACGAGCAGTACTTC
V gene: TRBV29-1; D gene: -; clone size: -; J gene: TRBJ2-2; CDR3 protein: CSVVKGGTGELFF; CDR3 DNA: TGCAGCGTTGTGAAGGGGGGCACCGGGGAGCTGTTTTTT
V gene: TRBV11-3; D gene: TRBD2; clone size: -; J gene: TRBJ2-1; CDR3 protein: CASSLVVAGGGNEQFF; CDR3 DNA: TGTGCCAGCAGCTTAGTCGTAGCGGGAGGGGGCAATGAGCAGTTCTTC
V gene: TRBV2; D gene: -; clone size: -; J gene: TRBJ2-1; CDR3 protein: CASSEGIEQFF; CDR3 DNA: TGTGCCAGCAGTGAAGGGATAGAGCAGTTCTTC
V gene: TRBV10-3; D gene: -; clone size: few; J gene: TRBJ1-1; CDR3 protein: CAISQPRGNTEAFF; CDR3 DNA: TGTGCCATCAGTCAACCCAGGGGAAACACTGAAGCTTTCTTT
V gene: TRBV28; D gene: TRBD1; clone size: -; J gene: TRBJ1-2; CDR3 protein: CASSLGTGRWYGYTF; CDR3 DNA: TGTGCCAGCAGCCTAGGGACAGGGAGGTGGTATGGCTACACCTTC
V gene: TRBV11-2; D gene: TRBD2; clone size: few; J gene: TRBJ2-7; CDR3 protein: CASTVTGGGIYEQYF; CDR3 DNA: TGTGCCAGCACCGTAACGGGGGGTGGAATCTACGAGCAGTACTTC
V gene: TRBV2; D gene: -; clone size: -; J gene: TRBJ1-3; CDR3 protein: CASRRLGGSSRLPSGNTIYF; CDR3 DNA: TGTGCCAGCAGGCGCCTGGGGGGATCCTCGCGATTACCCTCTGGAAACACCATATATTTT
V gene: TRBV2; D gene: -; clone size: -; J gene: TRBJ1-5; CDR3 protein: CASRNRLDQPQHF; CDR3 DNA: TGTGCCAGCAGGAACAGGTTAGATCAGCCCCAGCATTTT
V gene: TRBV6-5; D gene: -; clone size: few; J gene: TRBJ1-5; CDR3 protein: CASSYSGARQPQHF; CDR3 DNA: TGTGCCAGCAGTTACTCAGGGGCACGGCAGCCCCAGCATTTT
V gene: TRBV28; D gene: -; clone size: -; J gene: TRBJ1-4; CDR3 protein: CASRALGGNEKLFF; CDR3 DNA: TGTGCCAGCAGGGCCTTGGGGGGTAATGAAAAACTGTTTTTT